Sequencing of this TCR beta chain was carried out in a study of OX40 agonist ivuxolimab in advanced cancers. Across the study: Eligibility rules accepted prior anti-PD-1, anti-PD-L1 or anti-CTLA-4 therapy, and roughly 40% had some. Findings of the study overall: Antigens targeted by the expanded peripheral T cells were not determined.

Profiled with immunoSEQ multiplex PCR; TCRdb holds only in-frame clones, not every one. The sample gives approximately 66,000 clones, around 89% of which show up once; under 0.7% is in the top ten. Sampling times: baseline, cycle 4 day 1, cycle 7 day 1. Points on this clone: The antigen remains undetermined.

Trimming pared 2 bases from V and 0 bases from J, leaving 11 bases between. This CDR3 has 16 amino acids. Per germline, CDR1 LGHNA and CDR2 YNFKEQ. The input for sequencing was CD4+ or CD8+ T cells sorted from blood, taken in a trial of the OX40 agonist ivuxolimab. The sequence derives from an adult with an advanced solid tumor such as melanoma, head and neck, liver or kidney cancer. This chain uses TRBV4-2 with TRBJ1-3; D is unresolved. CDR3 sequence reads: CASSQLIAVSGNTIYF. The CDR3 DNA sequence: TGTGCCAGCAGCCAACTCATAGCCGTCTCTGGAAACACCATATATTTT.